These 32 T cell receptor beta chains came from one sample sequenced in a study of a mutant IDH1 vaccine in newly diagnosed glioma. Assay used: immunoSEQ multiplex PCR; TCRdb lists only in-frame clones, some missing. The sample carries 80,000 to 100,000 clones, about four fifths recorded once. Indicated time point: baseline, week 1 (first vaccination visit). Treatment defined: pre-vaccination baseline after standard-of-care therapy. Sequenced here: PBMCs, sampled from a glioma patient treated with radiotherapy, temozolomide or both. Receptors were obtained from a man aged 35-49 years with glioma.

V is TRBV27 and J is TRBJ2-7; 7 bases fit TRBD1. From germline, CDR1 is MNHEY and CDR2 SMNVEV (reference sequence). Trimming cost V 8 bases and J 3 bases; bases outside gene matches: 10. The length of the CDR3 is 14 residues. CDR3 coding DNA: TGTGCCAGCCAACCCTACAGGGGAGTCTACGAGCAGTACTTC. It yields the protein CASQPYRGVYEQYF.

This clone was detected a few times. This rearrangement joins TRBV28 to TRBJ2-6; unclear D gene. Germline assignment: CDR1 MDHEN and CDR2 SYDVKM. CDR3 size: 15 residues. V lost 5 bases and J 2 bases, leaving 10 bases between the germline ends. CDR3 sequence: CASSPAGTGANVLTF. Here the CDR3 DNA reads TGTGCCAGCAGTCCTGCCGGCACTGGGGCCAACGTCCTGACTTTC.

The chain carries TRBV9 and TRBJ2-3; the match to TRBD2 covers 9 bases. The CDR3 is 17 residues long. V shed 1 base and J 4 bases; nucleotides not matched to a gene: 10. Germline CDR1 is SGDLS and CDR2 is YYNGEE. CDR3 coding DNA: TGTGCCAGCAGCGTACCCATCGGCGGGGGGGTCGCAGATACGCAGTATTTT. This sequence encodes CASSVPIGGGVADTQYF.

This clone was picked up one time. This chain links TRBV2 with TRBJ2-5; TRBD2 matches at 9 bases. Germline loops: CDR1 SNHLY, CDR2 FYNNEI. This CDR3 spans 15 amino acids. V trimming: 6 bases; J trimming: 4 bases; junction bases outside the gene matches: 9. As DNA, the CDR3 is TGTGCCAGCAGCAAGGAACTAGCGGGTAGAGAGACCCAGTACTTC. This codes for CASSKELAGRETQYF.

The rearrangement uses TRBV7-3 and TRBJ2-1; D might be TRBD2 (6 bases). CDR3 length: 14 amino acids. Germline loops: CDR1 SGHTA, CDR2 FQGTGA. V was pared by 5 bases and J by 4 bases, with 12 bases between. CDR3 bases: TGTGCCAGCAGCCCTGGGACTTCATACAATGAGCAGTTCTTC. Protein: CASSPGTSYNEQFF.

With regard to this clone: The germline gene is not matched at one end of the junction; a read error may be the cause. Other DNA sequences from this sample encode an identical CDR3 as well. V usage is TRBV7-9 and J usage is TRBJ1-3; the D is unclear. The CDR3 has 12 residues. CDR1 SEHNR and CDR2 FQNEAQ come from the germline V gene (reference sequence). The CDR3 DNA reads as TGTGCCAGCAGCCTAGCTGGAAACACCATATATTTT. Amino acid sequence: CASSLAGNTIYF.

V gene TRBV6-1 combines with J gene TRBJ1-6, with 9 nucleotides matching TRBD1. The CDR3 covers 15 residues. Germline loops: CDR1 MNHNS, CDR2 SASEGT. V lost 6 bases and J lost 9; bases outside the gene matches: 9. The CDR3 loop reads CASRVPGQGGSPLHF. The DNA of the CDR3 is TGTGCCAGCAGGGTCCCGGGACAGGGTGGTTCACCCCTCCACTTT.

At least ten counts were recorded for this clone. This chain links TRBV29-1 with TRBJ1-2, with 9 positions matching TRBD1. The germline V gene has CDR1 SQVTM and CDR2 ANQGSEA. The CDR3 has 12 amino acids. V lost 3 bases, J lost 8 bases, and 4 bases stayed unmatched. The DNA of the CDR3 is TGCAGCGTTGAGGCTGGGACAGGGGGCTACACCTTC. It specifies CSVEAGTGGYTF.

CDR3 amino acids: CASSDLTAYSNQPQHF. CDR3 nucleotide sequence: TGTGCCAGCAGTGATCTGACAGCGTATAGCAATCAGCCCCAGCATTTT. The V gene is TRBV2, the J gene TRBJ1-5; D might be TRBD1 (5 bases). CDR1 is SNHLY, CDR2 FYNNEI, per germline. This CDR3 contains 16 residues. V dropped 3 bases and J dropped 0 bases, with 12 bases sitting between them.

The CDR3 nucleotides read TGTGCCAGTAGTGGAAGGACGGTTTCCTACGAGCAGTACTTC. This codes for CASSGRTVSYEQYF. The chain employs TRBV19 and TRBJ2-7; D gene uncertain. The ends were cut back, 5 bases at V and 1 base at J, with 12 bases in the middle. CDR3 length: 14 residues. CDR1 LNHDA and CDR2 SQIVND come from the germline V gene (reference sequence).

V usage is TRBV30 and J usage is TRBJ2-1, with 7 bases aligning to TRBD1. Germline trimming cut 1 base from V and 10 bases from J; bases unmatched to any gene: 10. Looked up from germline, CDR1 is GTSNPN and CDR2 is SVGIG (reference sequence). There are 14 residues in the CDR3. The CDR3 loop reads CAWSAPPTGYEQFF. CDR3 DNA: TGTGCCTGGAGTGCCCCTCCGACAGGGTACGAGCAGTTCTTC.

The chain links TRBV7-2 to TRBJ1-1; no clear D gene. V lost 3 bases and J lost 0, with 5 bases in between. CDR1 SGHTA and CDR2 FQGNSA come from the germline V gene. The CDR3 sequence is 13 residues long. DNA for the CDR3: TGTGCCAGCAGCTTCATGATGAACACTGAAGCTTTCTTT. This sequence encodes CASSFMMNTEAFF.

This clone was observed a handful of times. The chain links TRBV29-1 to TRBJ1-4; no definite D call. The CDR3 runs 11 residues. Germline loops: CDR1 SQVTM, CDR2 ANQGSEA. With 5 bases removed from V and 5 bases from J, the gap between germline ends came to 6 bases. CDR3: CSVRRNEKLFF. DNA of the CDR3: TGCAGCGTTCGGCGGAATGAAAAACTGTTTTTT.

The rearrangement joins TRBV5-4 to TRBJ1-3; 7 nucleotides align to TRBD1. CDR3 length: 16 amino acids. V trimming: 2 bases; J trimming: 0 bases; junction bases outside the gene matches: 5. The V gene's germline CDR1 is SGHNT and CDR2 YYREEE (reference sequence). The CDR3 coding sequence is TGTGCCAGCAGCTTCCAGGGGGAGCTCTCTGGAAACACCATATATTTT. Protein sequence: CASSFQGELSGNTIYF. Variable domain in full (rest from reference TRBV5-4 and TRBJ1-3): ETGVTQSPTHLIKTRGQQVTLRCSSQSGHNTVSWYQQALGQGPQFIFQYYREEENGRGNFPPRFSGLQFPNYSSELNVNALELDDSALYLCASSFQGELSGNTIYFGEGSWLTVV.

This chain joins TRBV4-3 and TRBJ2-2, with 9 nucleotides matching TRBD1. The CDR3 length is 14 residues. CDR1 and CDR2 (germline): LGHNA, YSLEER. V trimming: 4 bases; J trimming: 6 bases; junction bases outside the gene matches: 3. CDR3 residues: CASSRDRAAGELFF. CDR3 coding DNA: TGCGCCAGCAGCCGGGACAGGGCGGCCGGGGAGCTGTTTTTT.

The rearrangement joins TRBV5-1 to TRBJ2-4; a possible D gene is TRBD1 (6 bases). Germline V gene data show CDR1 as SGHRS and CDR2 as YFSETQ. Trimming stripped 4 bases from V and 0 bases from J, with 11 bases between. There are 15 residues in the CDR3. The CDR3 bases are TGCGCCAGCAGCCAACAGGGCCGAGCCAAAAACATTCAGTACTTC. Protein: CASSQQGRAKNIQYF.

This clone came up once. CDR3 bases: TGTGCCAGCAACTGGGGGCGGATATCCTACAATGAGCAGTTCTTC. Protein: CASNWGRISYNEQFF. V gene TRBV28 combines with J gene TRBJ2-1, with D possibly TRBD1 on 6 matching bases. The CDR3 spans 15 residues. Germline V lookup: CDR1 MDHEN, CDR2 SYDVKM. Trimming stripped 7 bases from V and 1 base from J, with 14 bases between. Full variable domain (remainder filled in from reference TRBV28 and TRBJ2-1): DVKVTQSSRYLVKRTGEKVFLECVQDMDHENMFWYRQDPGLGLRLIYFSYDVKMKEKGDIPEGYSVSREKKERFSLILESASTNQTSMYLCASNWGRISYNEQFFGPGTRLTVL.

This chain connects TRBV6-1 to TRBJ2-3, with 11 positions matching TRBD2. The V segment lost 5 bases and the J segment 10 bases; nucleotides outside the gene matches: 11. Germline assignment: CDR1 MNHNS and CDR2 SASEGT. This CDR3 spans 15 amino acids. The chain's CDR3 is CASSPGTSGDFPQYF. Here the CDR3 DNA reads TGTGCCAGCAGTCCCGGGACTAGCGGAGACTTTCCGCAGTATTTT.

This chain uses TRBV7-2 with TRBJ2-3, with D tentatively TRBD2 (6 bases). With 5 bases removed from V and 13 bases from J, the gap between germline ends came to 19 bases. CDR1 and CDR2 (germline): SGHTA, FQGNSA. This CDR3 spans 13 amino acids. The DNA of the CDR3 is TGTGCCAGCAGCCTCCGTGGGGGGACCTACGAGTATTTT. Its translation: CASSLRGGTYEYF.

This clone was observed a handful of times. The rearrangement joins TRBV21-1 to TRBJ2-7; TRBD2, the table's D call, lacks a check against the DNA. TRBV21-1 is flagged as a pseudogene. The CDR3 is made up of 12 amino acids. The CDR3 reads CASSSVNSGQYF. In nucleotides, the CDR3 is TGTGCCAGCAGCTCTGTTAATAGTGGGCAGTACTTC.

V and J are TRBV29-1 and TRBJ2-3, with D tentatively TRBD1 (7 bases). The CDR3 loop spans 14 amino acids. Per germline, CDR1 SQVTM and CDR2 ANQGSEA. Trimming shortened V by 7 bases and J by 1 base, and 15 bases separated the two germline ends. This CDR3 reads CSAARGVGTDTQYF. The CDR3 DNA reads TGCAGCGCCGCCAGGGGGGTTGGCACAGATACGCAGTATTTT.

This clone appeared once. The rearrangement uses TRBV6-5 and TRBJ1-2; 9 bases are shared with TRBD1. V was pared by 0 bases and J by 2 bases, with 1 base of the junction left unmatched. The CDR3 runs 15 residues. CDR1 MNHEY and CDR2 SVGAGI come from the germline V gene. The CDR3 DNA reads as TGTGCCAGCAGTTACTCAGGACAGGGGAACTATGGCTACACCTTC. Protein: CASSYSGQGNYGYTF.

The rearrangement joins TRBV5-5 to TRBJ2-5, with D maybe TRBD2 (6 bases). The ends were cut back, 4 bases at V and 5 bases at J, with 21 bases in the middle. This CDR3 is built from 16 residues. Germline values: CDR1 SGHKS, CDR2 YYEKEE (reference sequence). In DNA, the CDR3 is TGTGCCAGCAGCCCCGGGCCAGGCGGGATTCGGGAGACCCAGTACTTC. Translated, it gives CASSPGPGGIRETQYF.

The CDR3 coding sequence is TGTGCCAGCAGTGTGGGACAGGCTGGCTACACCTTC. Residues: CASSVGQAGYTF. This sequence joins TRBV25-1 and TRBJ1-2; 8 nucleotides align to TRBD1. Unmatched junction bases numbered 2, after V lost 4 bases and J lost 7 bases. The CDR3 runs to 12 residues. CDR1 is MGHDK and CDR2 is SYGVNS in the germline V gene.

V is TRBV4-2 and J is TRBJ2-1; the D gene is possibly TRBD2 (7 bases). Germline V CDR1 and CDR2: LGHNA, YNFKEQ. V lost 7 bases, J lost 0 bases, and 16 bases lay in between. This CDR3 comprises 16 residues. Written as DNA, the CDR3 is TGTGCCAGCACTCTTTCTGCGGGGGCCTCCTACAATGAGCAGTTCTTC. It yields the protein CASTLSAGASYNEQFF.

The CDR3 DNA follows: TGTGCCAGCAGTCCGGGGGGAGGTTCAGATACGCAGTATTTT. The encoded protein is CASSPGGGSDTQYF. This chain links TRBV7-2 with TRBJ2-3; 7 nucleotides line up with TRBD2. The CDR3 is made up of 14 amino acids. CDR1 and CDR2 (germline): SGHTA, FQGNSA. The V and J ends lost 6 bases and 4 bases, in that order; junction bases with no gene match: 7. Complete variable domain (other parts from reference TRBV7-2 and TRBJ2-3): GAGVSQSPSNKVTEKGKDVELRCDPISGHTALYWYRQSLGQGLEFLIYFQGNSAPDKSGLPSDRFSAERTGGSVSTLTIQRTQQEDSAVYLCASSPGGGSDTQYFGPGTRLTVL.

The chain combines TRBV30 with TRBJ1-5, with 10 bases lining up with TRBD1. The CDR3 covers 13 residues. Germline V gene data show CDR1 as GTSNPN and CDR2 as SVGIG (reference sequence). The junction had 6 bases not matched to a gene; V was cut back by 8 bases and J by 5 bases. CDR3 loop: CAGGQGGDQPQHF. CDR3 bases: TGTGCCGGCGGACAGGGGGGGGATCAGCCCCAGCATTTT. The entire variable domain, with the rest obtained from reference TRBV30 and TRBJ1-5, is as follows: SQTIHQWPATLVQPVGSPLSLECTVEGTSNPNLYWYRQAAGRGLQLLFYSVGIGQISSEVPQNLSASRPQDRQFILSSKKLLLSDSGFYLCAGGQGGDQPQHFGDGTRLSIL.

This chain connects TRBV7-2 to TRBJ2-7; 10 bases line up with TRBD2. CDR1 and CDR2 (germline): SGHTA, FQGNSA. The CDR3 length is 15 residues. V gave up 5 bases and J gave up 5 bases; unmatched junction bases: 9. CDR3 in amino acids: CASSRSGGAFHEQYF. CDR3 sequence (DNA): TGTGCCAGCAGCCGAAGCGGGGGGGCTTTCCACGAGCAGTACTTC. The full variable domain, completed using reference TRBV7-2 and TRBJ2-7, is GAGVSQSPSNKVTEKGKDVELRCDPISGHTALYWYRQSLGQGLEFLIYFQGNSAPDKSGLPSDRFSAERTGGSVSTLTIQRTQQEDSAVYLCASSRSGGAFHEQYFGPGTRLTVT.

The chain joins TRBV18 to TRBJ2-7; TRBD1 matches at 9 bases. Germline lookup yields CDR1 KGHSH and CDR2 LQKENI. The CDR3 spans 16 residues. V shed 3 bases and J 1 base; nucleotides not matched to a gene: 7. CDR3 sequence: CASSPPTGQGSYEQYF. In nucleotides, the CDR3 is TGTGCCAGCTCACCGCCCACCGGACAGGGGTCCTACGAGCAGTACTTC. Drawing the rest from reference TRBV18 and TRBJ2-7, the complete variable domain is NAGVMQNPRHLVRRRGQEARLRCSPMKGHSHVYWYRQLPEEGLKFMVYLQKENIIDESGMPKERFSAEFPKEGPSILRIQQVVRGDSAAYFCASSPPTGQGSYEQYFGPGTRLTVT.

The chain joins TRBV28 to TRBJ2-5, with D unresolved. Deletions cut 6 bases from V and 1 base from J, with 9 bases between. The V gene's germline CDR1 is MDHEN and CDR2 SYDVKM. This CDR3 is built from 13 residues. CDR3 residues: CASSHESQETQYF. The CDR3 DNA is TGTGCCAGCAGCCATGAGTCCCAAGAGACCCAGTACTTC.

The chain carries TRBV27 and TRBJ2-3; D is uncertain. Germline V gives CDR1 MNHEY, CDR2 SMNVEV (reference sequence). The CDR3 contains 12 residues. V lost 5 bases and J lost 3, with 6 bases in between. The CDR3 region is CASSRGTDTQYF. In DNA form, the CDR3 reads TGTGCCAGCAGTAGAGGTACAGATACGCAGTATTTT.

The chain employs TRBV2 and TRBJ2-2, with a weak D call TRBD1 (5 bases). The germline V gene has CDR1 SNHLY and CDR2 FYNNEI. V dropped 4 bases and J dropped 6 bases, with 9 bases sitting between them. The CDR3 extends over 13 amino acids. The CDR3 region has the DNA TGTGCCAGCAGTGGAAGGGGTTCCGGGGAGCTGTTTTTT. Translation: CASSGRGSGELFF. Full variable domain (rest looked up from reference TRBV2 and TRBJ2-2): EPEVTQTPSHQVTQMGQEVILRCVPISNHLYFYWYRQILGQKVEFLVSFYNNEISEKSEIFDDQFSVERPDGSNFTLKIRSTKLEDSAMYFCASSGRGSGELFFGEGSRLTVL.